This T cell receptor beta chain was retrieved from a study of shared clonotypes between healthy human individuals. Notes on the study in general: Incompleteness in sorted-subset sequencing, despite large depth, was shown by rarefaction. It was only blood that was sampled, and tissue repertoires likely differ.

This CDR3 has 13 residues. V lost 3 bases to trimming and J lost 0 bases, with 5 bases between them. Germline V CDR1 and CDR2: ENHRY, SYGVKD. Using immunoSEQ multiplex PCR, the repertoire was profiled, and TCRdb retains in-frame clones only, with some absent. Among roughly 2 million clones listed, roughly 95% were seen once. On this clone itself: The antigen is undetermined. This specimen includes other DNA sequences encoding the same CDR3.

The rearrangement joins TRBV10-3 to TRBJ1-1; D not certain. What was sequenced was naive CD4+ T cells sorted from blood. As to subset: CD45RA+ positively selected. This clonotype was obtained from a man aged 18 to 30 in good health. The CDR3 region is CAISEWVNTEAFF. The CDR3 DNA sequence: TGTGCCATCAGTGAATGGGTGAACACTGAAGCTTTCTTT.